This T cell receptor (beta chain) stems from a study of T cell responses to AZD1222 COVID-19 vaccine. Whole-study findings and limits: The donor group comprised mostly white British people and more females; the analysis possibly underestimated clonal diversity. Sampling captured repertoires only after the peak T cell response.

Second-dose intervals near 4 or 12 weeks were combined. V dropped 8 bases and J dropped 3; count of bases not matched to a gene: 7. The CDR3 extends over 14 amino acids. Germline-derived CDR1 and CDR2 are MGHRA and YSYEKL. Notes on this clone: Its specificity is not known.

The table came from immunoSEQ multiplex PCR; TCRdb's copy has only in-frame clones and leaves some out. The sample includes around 120,000 clones, nearly 90% of them seen just once. This clonotype originated in an adult who received the AZD1222 COVID-19 vaccine. The input for sequencing was peripheral blood, taken 28 days after the second AZD1222 dose. The chain joins TRBV4-1 to TRBJ2-1; 7 nucleotides align to TRBD2. The CDR3 DNA reads TGCGCCAGCTCAAGGGCGGGGGTCTACAATGAGCAGTTCTTC. It yields the protein CASSRAGVYNEQFF.